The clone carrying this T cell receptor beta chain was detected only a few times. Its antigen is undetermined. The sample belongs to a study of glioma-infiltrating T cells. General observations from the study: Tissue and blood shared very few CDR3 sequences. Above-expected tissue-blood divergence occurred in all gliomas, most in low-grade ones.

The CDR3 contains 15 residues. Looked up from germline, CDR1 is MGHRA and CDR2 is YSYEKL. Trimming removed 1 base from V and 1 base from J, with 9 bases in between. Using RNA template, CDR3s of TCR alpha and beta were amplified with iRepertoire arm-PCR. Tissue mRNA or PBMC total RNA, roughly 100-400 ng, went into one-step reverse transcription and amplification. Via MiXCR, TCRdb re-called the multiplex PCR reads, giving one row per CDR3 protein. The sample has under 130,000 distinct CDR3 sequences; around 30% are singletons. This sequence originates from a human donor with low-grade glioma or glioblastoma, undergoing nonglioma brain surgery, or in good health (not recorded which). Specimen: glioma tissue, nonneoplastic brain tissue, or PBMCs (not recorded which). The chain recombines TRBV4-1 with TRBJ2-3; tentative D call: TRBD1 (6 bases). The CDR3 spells CASSQGPGGTDTQYF. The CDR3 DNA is TGCGCCAGCAGCCAAGGACCAGGGGGCACAGATACGCAGTATTTT.